This TCR beta chain was recovered during a study of blood T cell repertoires in COVID-19. Study as a whole: COVID-19 samples collected from the United States, Italy and Spain covered acute and convalescent phases. T cells, B-cell-depleted T cells, or PBMCs provided the cDNA or gDNA that served as material.

Profiled with immunoSEQ multiplex PCR; TCRdb holds only in-frame clones, not every one. This table has around 97,000 clones, approximately 90% appearing once. The receptor was derived from a man in his forties or fifties in a cohort sampled during active COVID-19. The material sequenced was peripheral blood.

The CDR3 DNA follows: TGTGCCAGCAGCGTTGACTGGAATGAGCAGTTCTTC. It translates to CASSVDWNEQFF. The chain links TRBV5-6 to TRBJ2-1; D is ambiguous. Germline V lookup: CDR1 SGHDT, CDR2 YYEEEE. The CDR3 has 12 residues. Trimming removed 4 bases from V and 7 bases from J, with 9 bases in between.